This T cell receptor (beta chain) was sequenced during a study of CD8 T cells in Susac syndrome. Study background: Patients with Susac syndrome were, at the time of blood collection, therapy-naive, maintained on corticosteroids, or maintained on intravenous immunoglobulin alone. General study points: Within Susac syndrome CD4+ T cell repertoires, clonal expansion was not evident.

Random-hexamer reverse transcription was applied to roughly 0.5 to 1 ug RNA. TCRdb recomputed calls from the immunoSEQ multiplex PCR reads with MiXCR, one row per CDR3 protein. The sample lists 200,000 to 300,000 distinct CDR3 sequences, 90% to 96% occurring once. Germline loops: CDR1 MDHEN, CDR2 SYDVKM. The length of the CDR3 is 16 residues. V gave up 7 bases and J gave up 1 base, with 16 bases separating them. The diagnostic criteria for definite or probable disease, as recently defined, were met by the patients with Susac syndrome. As regards this clonotype: The target antigen is unknown.

This chain links TRBV28 with TRBJ2-2; either TRBD1 or TRBD2 may supply D (5 bases each). This clonotype originated in a human donor with Susac syndrome. Sample: CD4+ T cells from PBMCs. In nucleotides, the CDR3 is TGTGCCAGCACCCGCCGGGGACGGGGGAACACCGGGGAGCTGTTTTTT. Translated: CASTRRGRGNTGELFF.